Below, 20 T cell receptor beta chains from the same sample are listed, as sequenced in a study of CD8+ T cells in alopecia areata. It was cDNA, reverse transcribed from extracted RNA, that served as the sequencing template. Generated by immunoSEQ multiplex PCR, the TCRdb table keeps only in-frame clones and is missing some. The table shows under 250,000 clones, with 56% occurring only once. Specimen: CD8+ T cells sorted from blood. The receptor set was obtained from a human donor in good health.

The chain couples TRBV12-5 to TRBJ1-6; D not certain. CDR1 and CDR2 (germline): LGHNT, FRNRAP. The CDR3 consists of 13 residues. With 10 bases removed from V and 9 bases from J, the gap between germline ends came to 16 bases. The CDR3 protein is CATSGVVGSPLHF. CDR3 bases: TGTGCTACGAGCGGGGTAGTGGGTTCACCCCTCCACTTT.

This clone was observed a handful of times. In DNA, the CDR3 is TGCAGCGTTGAACTGGGGACAGGACGCGAGGAGCAGTACTTC. This codes for CSVELGTGREEQYF. The chain is built from TRBV29-1 and TRBJ2-7; 8 nucleotides match TRBD1. Trimming took 2 bases from V and 7 from J; bases not matched to a gene: 10. CDR3 size: 14 residues. Germline V gene data show CDR1 as SQVTM and CDR2 as ANQGSEA.

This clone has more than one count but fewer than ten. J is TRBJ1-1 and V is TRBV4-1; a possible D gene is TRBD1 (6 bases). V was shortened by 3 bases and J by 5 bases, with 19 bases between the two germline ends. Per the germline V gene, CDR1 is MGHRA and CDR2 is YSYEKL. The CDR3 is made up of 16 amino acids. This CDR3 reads CASSHDPQGAGTEAFF. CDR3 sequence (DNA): TGCGCCAGCAGCCATGACCCACAGGGCGCAGGTACTGAAGCTTTCTTT.

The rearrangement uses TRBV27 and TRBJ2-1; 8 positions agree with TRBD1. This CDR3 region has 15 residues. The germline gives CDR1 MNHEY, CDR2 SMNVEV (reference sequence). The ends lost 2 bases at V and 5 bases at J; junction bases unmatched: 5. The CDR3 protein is CASSLPGGVNNEQFF. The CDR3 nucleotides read TGTGCCAGCAGTTTACCAGGGGGCGTCAACAATGAGCAGTTCTTC.

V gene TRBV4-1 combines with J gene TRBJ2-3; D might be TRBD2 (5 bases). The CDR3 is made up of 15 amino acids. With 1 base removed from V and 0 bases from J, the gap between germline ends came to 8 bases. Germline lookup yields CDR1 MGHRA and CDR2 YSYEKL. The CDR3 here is CASSQVPGSTDTQYF. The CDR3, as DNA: TGCGCCAGCAGCCAAGTTCCGGGGAGCACAGATACGCAGTATTTT.

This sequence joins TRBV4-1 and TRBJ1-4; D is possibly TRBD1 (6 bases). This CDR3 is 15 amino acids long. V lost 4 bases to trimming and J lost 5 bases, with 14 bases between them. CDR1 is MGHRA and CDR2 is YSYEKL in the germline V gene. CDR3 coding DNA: TGCGCCAGCAGCCCGGGAGCAGGGGTCAATGAAAAACTGTTTTTT. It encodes CASSPGAGVNEKLFF.

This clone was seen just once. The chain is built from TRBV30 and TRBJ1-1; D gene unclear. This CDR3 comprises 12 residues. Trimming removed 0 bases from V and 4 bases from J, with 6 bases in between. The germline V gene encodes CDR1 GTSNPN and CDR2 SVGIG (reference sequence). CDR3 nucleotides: TGTGCCTGGAGTGTAGTTACCACTGAAGCTTTCTTT. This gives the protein CAWSVVTTEAFF.

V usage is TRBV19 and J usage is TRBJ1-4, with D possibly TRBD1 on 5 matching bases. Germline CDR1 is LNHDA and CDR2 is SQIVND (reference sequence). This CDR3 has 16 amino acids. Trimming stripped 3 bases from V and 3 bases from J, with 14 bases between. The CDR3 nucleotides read TGTGCCAGTAGTATGTTGGGGGGTTCAGCTAATGAAAAACTGTTTTTT. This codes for CASSMLGGSANEKLFF.

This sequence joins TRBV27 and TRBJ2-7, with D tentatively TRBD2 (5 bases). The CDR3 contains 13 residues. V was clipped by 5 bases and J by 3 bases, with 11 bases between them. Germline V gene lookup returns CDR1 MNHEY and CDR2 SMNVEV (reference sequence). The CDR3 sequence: CASSTIGIYEQYF. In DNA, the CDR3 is TGTGCCAGCAGTACAATCGGGATCTACGAGCAGTACTTC.

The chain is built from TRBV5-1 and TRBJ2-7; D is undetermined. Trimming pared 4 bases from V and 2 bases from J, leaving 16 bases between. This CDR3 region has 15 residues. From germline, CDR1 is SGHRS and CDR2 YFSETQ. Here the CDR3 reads CASSPTASAAYEQYF. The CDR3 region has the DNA TGCGCCAGCAGCCCAACGGCAAGCGCCGCCTACGAGCAGTACTTC.

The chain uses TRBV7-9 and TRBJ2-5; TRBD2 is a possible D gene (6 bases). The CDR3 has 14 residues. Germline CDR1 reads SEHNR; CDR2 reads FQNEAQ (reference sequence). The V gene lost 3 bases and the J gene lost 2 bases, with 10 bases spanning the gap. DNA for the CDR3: TGTGCCAGCAGCTTCTCGGAGGGGCAAGAGACCCAGTACTTC. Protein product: CASSFSEGQETQYF.

The CDR3 protein is CASSPASGPYGYTF. The CDR3 coding sequence is TGTGCCAGCTCACCAGCTTCCGGCCCCTATGGCTACACCTTC. The J gene is TRBJ1-2, the V gene TRBV18; unclear D gene. The CDR3 covers 14 residues. Germline loops: CDR1 KGHSH, CDR2 LQKENI. V was trimmed by 2 bases and J by 4 bases, leaving 11 bases between them.

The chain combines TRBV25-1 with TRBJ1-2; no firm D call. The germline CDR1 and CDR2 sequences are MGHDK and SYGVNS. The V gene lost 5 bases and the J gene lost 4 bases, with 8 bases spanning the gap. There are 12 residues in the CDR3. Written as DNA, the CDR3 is TGTGCCAGCAGTTGGCAGACCTATGGCTACACCTTC. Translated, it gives CASSWQTYGYTF.

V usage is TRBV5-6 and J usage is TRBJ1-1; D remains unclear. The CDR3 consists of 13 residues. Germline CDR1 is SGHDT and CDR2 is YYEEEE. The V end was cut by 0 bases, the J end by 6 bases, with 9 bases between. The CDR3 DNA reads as TGTGCCAGCAGCTTGGGCGGGCGGTCTGAAGCTTTCTTT. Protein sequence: CASSLGGRSEAFF.

The DNA of the CDR3 is TGTGCCAGCGGGGATGGGACAACCAAAAACATTCAGTACTTC. This translates into CASGDGTTKNIQYF. This sequence joins TRBV7-9 and TRBJ2-4; a possible D gene is TRBD1 (6 bases). Germline V gene lookup returns CDR1 SEHNR and CDR2 FQNEAQ (reference sequence). CDR3 length: 14 residues. V was cut by 8 bases and J by 2 bases, with 13 bases left in between.

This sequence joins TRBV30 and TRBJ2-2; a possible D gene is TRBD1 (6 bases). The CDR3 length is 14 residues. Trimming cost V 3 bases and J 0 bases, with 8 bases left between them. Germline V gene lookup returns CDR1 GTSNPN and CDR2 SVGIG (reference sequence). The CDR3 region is CAWRDSPNTGELFF. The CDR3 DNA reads TGTGCCTGGAGGGACAGTCCGAACACCGGGGAGCTGTTTTTT.

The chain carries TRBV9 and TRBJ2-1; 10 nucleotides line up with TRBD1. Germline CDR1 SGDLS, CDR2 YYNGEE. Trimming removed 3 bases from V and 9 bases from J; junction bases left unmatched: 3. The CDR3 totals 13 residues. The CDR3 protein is CASSATGGSEQFF. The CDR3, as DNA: TGTGCCAGCAGCGCGACAGGGGGCAGTGAGCAGTTCTTC.

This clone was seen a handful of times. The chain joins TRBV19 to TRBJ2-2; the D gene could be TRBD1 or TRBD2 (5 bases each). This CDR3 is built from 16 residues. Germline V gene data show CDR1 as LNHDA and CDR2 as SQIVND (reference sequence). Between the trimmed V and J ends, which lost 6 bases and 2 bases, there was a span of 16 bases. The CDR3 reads CASSSPGTGNTGELFF. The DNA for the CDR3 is TGTGCCAGTAGCTCTCCCGGGACGGGAAACACCGGGGAGCTGTTTTTT.

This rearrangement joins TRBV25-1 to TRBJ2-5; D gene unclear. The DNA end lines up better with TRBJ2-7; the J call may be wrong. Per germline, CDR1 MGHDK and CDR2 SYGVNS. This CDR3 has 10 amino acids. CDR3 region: CASSYYEQYF. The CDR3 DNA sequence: TGTGCCAGCAGTTACTACGAGCAGTACTTC.

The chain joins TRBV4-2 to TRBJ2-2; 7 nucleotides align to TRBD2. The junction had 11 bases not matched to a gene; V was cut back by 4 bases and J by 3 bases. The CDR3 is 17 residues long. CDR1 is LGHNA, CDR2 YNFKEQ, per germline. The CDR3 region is CASSPAPIAGDTGELFF. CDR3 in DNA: TGTGCCAGCAGCCCTGCCCCAATTGCGGGGGACACCGGGGAGCTGTTTTTT.